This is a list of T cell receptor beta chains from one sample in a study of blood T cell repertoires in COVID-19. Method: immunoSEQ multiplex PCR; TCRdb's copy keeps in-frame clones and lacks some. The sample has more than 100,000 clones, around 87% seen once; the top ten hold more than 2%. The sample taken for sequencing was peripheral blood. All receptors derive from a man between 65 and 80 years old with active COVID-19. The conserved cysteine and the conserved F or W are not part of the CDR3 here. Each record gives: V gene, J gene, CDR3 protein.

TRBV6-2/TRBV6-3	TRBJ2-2	ASRYGQGGLF
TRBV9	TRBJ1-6	ASRGNNSPLH
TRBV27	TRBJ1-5	ASSLAGVNQPQH
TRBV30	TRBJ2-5	AWNPQTLAGGQETQY
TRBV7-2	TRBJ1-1	ASSFGKNTEAF
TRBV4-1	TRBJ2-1	ASSQSQRENNEQF
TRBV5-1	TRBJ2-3	ASSLGGSGTDTQY
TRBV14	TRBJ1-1	ASSPYRGAEAF
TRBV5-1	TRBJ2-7	ASSYGTPRGEQY
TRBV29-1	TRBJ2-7	SVDSGSHEQY
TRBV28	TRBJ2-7	ASRGGSRPYEQY
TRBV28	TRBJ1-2	ATLLGQGAGYT
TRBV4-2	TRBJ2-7	ASSQAGSTVEQY
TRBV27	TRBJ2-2	ASALLLTGTGGPNTGELF
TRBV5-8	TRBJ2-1	ASSGRDSNEQF
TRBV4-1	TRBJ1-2	ASSQGFRSYGYT
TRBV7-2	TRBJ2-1	ASSRASGGYNEQF
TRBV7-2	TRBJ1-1	ASSLDGARVAEAF
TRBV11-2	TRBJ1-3	ASSLEALSGNTIY
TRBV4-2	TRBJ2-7	ASSRRSVDEQY
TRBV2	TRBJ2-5	ASWEETQY
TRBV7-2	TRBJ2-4	ASSFSGENIQY
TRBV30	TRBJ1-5	AWSARRGSNQPQH
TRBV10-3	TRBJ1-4	AISAERINEKLF
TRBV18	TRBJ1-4	ASSPLPVNEKLF
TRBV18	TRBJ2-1	ASSPPTSGYEQF
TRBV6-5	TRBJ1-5	ASTQGELGQPQH
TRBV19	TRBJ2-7	ASSFGQGTPYEQY
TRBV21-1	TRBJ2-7	ASSKALAGGRYEQY
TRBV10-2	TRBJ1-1	ASSESTRGAF
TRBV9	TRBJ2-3	ASSAPRHTQTDTQY
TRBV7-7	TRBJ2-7	ASSPSGLAGPYEQY
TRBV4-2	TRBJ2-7	ASSLGTSGTYEQY
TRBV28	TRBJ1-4	ASTSTIVATNEKLF
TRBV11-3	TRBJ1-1	ASSLGRIHTEAF
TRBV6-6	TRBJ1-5	ASRGQGGGNQPQH
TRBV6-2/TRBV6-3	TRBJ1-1	ASSYWTDRGNTEAF
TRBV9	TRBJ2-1	ASSVVDSPYNEQF
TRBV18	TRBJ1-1	ASSEGQRTEAF
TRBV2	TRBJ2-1	ASSVKSYGEQF
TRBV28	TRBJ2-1	ASSLTTGSYNEQF
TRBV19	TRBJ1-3	ASSPQGAISGNTIY
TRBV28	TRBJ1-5	ASCHYTGKGSNQPQH
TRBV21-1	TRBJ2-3	AKLAPRCTDTQY
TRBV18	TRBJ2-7	ASSPGLAGGAYEQY
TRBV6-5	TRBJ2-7	ASKAGYEQY
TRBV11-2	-	ASSLGRAYEQY
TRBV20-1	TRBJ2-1	SASTRGYEQF
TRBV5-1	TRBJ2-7	ASSIHPSGEEQY
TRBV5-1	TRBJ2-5	ASSLGTGGQETQY
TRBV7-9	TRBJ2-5	ASSRAAGQETQY
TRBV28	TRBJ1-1	ASSQTAGLTEAF
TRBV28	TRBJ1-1	ASSPPRGGGTEAF
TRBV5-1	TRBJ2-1	ASSFSGEGYNEQF
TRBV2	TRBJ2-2	ASSVGLAGELF